What follows are 2 T cell receptor beta chains derived from one specimen sequenced in a study of Ad26.COV2.S vaccination and SARS-CoV-2 variants. The treatment: around 19 received Ad26.COV2.S at low or high dose, single or two shots; 5 received placebo; per-sample allocation not given. Sampling was performed 63 days after the first vaccine or placebo injection. Profiled with immunoSEQ multiplex PCR; TCRdb holds only in-frame clones, not every one. In the table there are a few hundred thousand clones, roughly 84% of which are singletons. The sample in question was peripheral blood, obtained in a trial of Ad26.COV2.S vaccine versus placebo. Receptor source: a person between 18 and 59 years old who received the Ad26.COV2.S COVID-19 vaccine or a placebo.

The genes are TRBV9 and TRBJ1-2; possibly TRBD1 for D (6 bases). The V end lost 3 bases, the J end lost 6 bases, and 15 bases lay between the germline ends. The germline V gene has CDR1 SGDLS and CDR2 YYNGEE. The CDR3 covers 14 residues. This CDR3 is CASSAEKTGDGYTF. Here the CDR3 DNA reads TGTGCCAGCAGCGCAGAGAAGACAGGTGATGGCTACACCTTC.

The chain links TRBV19 to TRBJ1-2, with D possibly matching TRBD1 (5 bases). The CDR3 has 14 residues. The germline V gene encodes CDR1 LNHDA and CDR2 SQIVND (reference sequence). V was clipped by 4 bases and J by 6 bases, with 15 bases between them. CDR3 in DNA: TGTGCCAGTAGTACGCCCCTGGGAGGGGATGGCTACACCTTC. This encodes CASSTPLGGDGYTF.